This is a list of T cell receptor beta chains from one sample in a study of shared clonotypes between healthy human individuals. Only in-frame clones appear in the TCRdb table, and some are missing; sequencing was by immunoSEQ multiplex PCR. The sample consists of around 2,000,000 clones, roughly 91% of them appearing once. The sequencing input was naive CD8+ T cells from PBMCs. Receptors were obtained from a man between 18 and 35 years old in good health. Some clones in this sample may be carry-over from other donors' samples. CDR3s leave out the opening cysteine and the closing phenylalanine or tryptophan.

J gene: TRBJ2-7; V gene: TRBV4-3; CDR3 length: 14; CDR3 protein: ASSQDVIGNPYEQY
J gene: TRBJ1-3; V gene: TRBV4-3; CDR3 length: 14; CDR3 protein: ASSQVSEGRSNTIY
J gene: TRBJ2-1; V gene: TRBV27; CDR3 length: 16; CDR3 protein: ASSFPLRSGELRNEQF
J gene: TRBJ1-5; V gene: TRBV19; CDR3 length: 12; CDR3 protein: ASSIEGNNQPQH
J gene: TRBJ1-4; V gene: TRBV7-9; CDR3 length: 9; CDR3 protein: ASNWGEKLF
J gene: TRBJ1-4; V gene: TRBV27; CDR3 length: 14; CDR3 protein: ASSLGGAHWNEKLF
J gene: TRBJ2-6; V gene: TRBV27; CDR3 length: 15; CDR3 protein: ASSPGAGGSGANVLT
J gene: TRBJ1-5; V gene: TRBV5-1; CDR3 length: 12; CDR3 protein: ASSLDREDQPQH
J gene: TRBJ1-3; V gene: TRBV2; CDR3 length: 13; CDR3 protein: ASSESNSAGNTIY
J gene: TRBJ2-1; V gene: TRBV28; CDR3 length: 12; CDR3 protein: ASSFLSSYNEQF
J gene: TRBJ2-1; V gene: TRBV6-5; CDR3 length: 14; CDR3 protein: ASSYSIGEAANEQF
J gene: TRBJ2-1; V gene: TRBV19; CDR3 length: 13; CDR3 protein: ASSTPGPAWGEQF
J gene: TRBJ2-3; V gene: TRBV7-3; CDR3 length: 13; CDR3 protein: ASSLSPRNTDTQY
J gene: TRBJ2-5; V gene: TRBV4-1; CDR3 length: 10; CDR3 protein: ASSDREETQY
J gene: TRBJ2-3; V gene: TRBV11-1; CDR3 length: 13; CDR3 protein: ASSLGRGGTDTQY
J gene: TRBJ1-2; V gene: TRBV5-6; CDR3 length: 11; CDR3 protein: ASSLVSDSAYT
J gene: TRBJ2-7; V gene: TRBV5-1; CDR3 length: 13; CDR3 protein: ASSLTGTFSYEQY
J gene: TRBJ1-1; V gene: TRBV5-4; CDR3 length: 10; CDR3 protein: ASSAGYTEAF